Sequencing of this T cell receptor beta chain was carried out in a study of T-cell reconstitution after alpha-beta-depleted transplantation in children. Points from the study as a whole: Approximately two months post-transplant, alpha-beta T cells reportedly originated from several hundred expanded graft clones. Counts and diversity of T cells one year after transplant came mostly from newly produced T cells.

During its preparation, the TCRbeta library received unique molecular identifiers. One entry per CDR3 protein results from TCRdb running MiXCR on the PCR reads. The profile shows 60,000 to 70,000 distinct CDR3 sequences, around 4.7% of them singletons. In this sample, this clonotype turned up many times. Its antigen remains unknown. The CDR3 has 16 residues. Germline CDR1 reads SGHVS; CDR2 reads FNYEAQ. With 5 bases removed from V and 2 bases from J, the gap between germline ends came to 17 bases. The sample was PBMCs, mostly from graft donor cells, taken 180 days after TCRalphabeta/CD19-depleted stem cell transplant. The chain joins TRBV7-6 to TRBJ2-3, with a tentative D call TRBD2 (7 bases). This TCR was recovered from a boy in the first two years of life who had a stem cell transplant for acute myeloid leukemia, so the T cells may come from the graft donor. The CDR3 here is CASSPGLGGLTDTQYF. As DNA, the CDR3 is TGTGCCAGCAGCCCGGGATTGGGGGGGCTCACAGATACGCAGTATTTT.